The 5 T cell receptor beta chains presented below share a single source sample, sequenced in a study of cytomegalovirus exposure and HLA in healthy donors. Researchers ran the PCR with 60 Vbeta and 13 Jbeta primers. The method was immunoSEQ multiplex PCR; TCRdb's version includes in-frame clones alone and lacks a portion of them. The sample records about 110,000 clones, 86% being singletons. Specimen: PBMCs. The receptor set was obtained from a man aged 40-55 years in good health and CMV-seronegative.

In this sample, this clone turned up a few times. This chain connects TRBV5-1 to TRBJ2-1; 11 bases match TRBD2. This CDR3 region has 15 residues. Germline lookup yields CDR1 SGHRS and CDR2 YFSETQ. V gave up 3 bases and J gave up 6 bases; unmatched junction bases: 5. CDR3 in DNA: TGCGCCAGCAGCTACGAAGGACTAGCGGGCAATGAGCAGTTCTTC. Its translation is CASSYEGLAGNEQFF.

The V and J genes are TRBV10-3 and TRBJ1-1; 9 bases fit TRBD1. V dropped 5 bases and J dropped 5; count of bases not matched to a gene: 3. This CDR3 contains 13 residues. Germline CDR1 is ENHRY and CDR2 is SYGVKD. The CDR3 DNA follows: TGTGCCATCAGTCCCGGGACAGGGACTGAAGCTTTCTTT. Translated: CAISPGTGTEAFF.

V is TRBV6-5 and J is TRBJ2-7; D gene uncertain. Trimming removed 0 bases from V and 2 bases from J, with 11 bases in between. Germline CDR1 and CDR2: MNHEY and SVGAGI. The CDR3 has 15 residues. Written as DNA, the CDR3 is TGTGCCAGCAGTTACTCGAATAGAGGTCCCTACGAGCAGTACTTC. Translation gives CASSYSNRGPYEQYF.

J is TRBJ2-1 and V is TRBV28; 7 bases map to TRBD1. J was trimmed by 10 bases and V by 8 bases; bases with no gene match: 5. Germline V CDR1 and CDR2: MDHEN, SYDVKM. The CDR3 totals 11 residues. CDR3 sequence: CASEGGVEQFF. CDR3 nucleotides: TGTGCCAGCGAAGGGGGCGTAGAGCAGTTCTTC.

This clone appeared a few times. V is TRBV5-4 and J is TRBJ1-3; D is undetermined. V shed 0 bases and J shed 0 bases, with 10 bases lying between them. Germline V gives CDR1 SGHNT, CDR2 YYREEE (reference sequence). This CDR3 is built from 16 residues. As DNA, the CDR3 is TGTGCCAGCAGCTTGGCCCCCGGTAGCTCTGGAAACACCATATATTTT. Protein sequence: CASSLAPGSSGNTIYF.